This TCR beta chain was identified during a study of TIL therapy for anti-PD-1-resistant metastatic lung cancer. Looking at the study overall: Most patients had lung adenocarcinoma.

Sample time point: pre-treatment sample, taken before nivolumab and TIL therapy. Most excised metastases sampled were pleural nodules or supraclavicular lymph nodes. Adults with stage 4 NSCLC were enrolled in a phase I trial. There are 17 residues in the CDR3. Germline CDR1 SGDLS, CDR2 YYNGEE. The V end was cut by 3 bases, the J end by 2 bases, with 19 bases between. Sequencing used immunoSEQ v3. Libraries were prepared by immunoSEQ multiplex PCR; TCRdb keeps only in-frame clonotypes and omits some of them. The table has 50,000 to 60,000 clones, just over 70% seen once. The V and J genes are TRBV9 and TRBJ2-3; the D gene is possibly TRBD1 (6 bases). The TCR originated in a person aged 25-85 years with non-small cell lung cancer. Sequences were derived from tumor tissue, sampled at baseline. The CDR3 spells CASSAPRDTADTDTQYF. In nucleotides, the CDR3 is TGTGCCAGCAGCGCCCCACGGGACACCGCCGACACAGATACGCAGTATTTT.